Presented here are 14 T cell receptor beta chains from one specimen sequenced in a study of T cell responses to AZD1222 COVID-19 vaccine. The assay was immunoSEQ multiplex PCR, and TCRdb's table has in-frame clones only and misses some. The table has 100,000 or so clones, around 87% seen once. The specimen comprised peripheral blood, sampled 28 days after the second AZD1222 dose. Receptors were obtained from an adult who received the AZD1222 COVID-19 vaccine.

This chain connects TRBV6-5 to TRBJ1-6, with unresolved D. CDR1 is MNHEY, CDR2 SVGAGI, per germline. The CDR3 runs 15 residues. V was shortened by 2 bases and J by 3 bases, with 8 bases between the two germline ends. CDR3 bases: TGTGCCAGCAGTTACAGTCGGCTCTATAATTCACCCCTCCACTTT. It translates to CASSYSRLYNSPLHF.

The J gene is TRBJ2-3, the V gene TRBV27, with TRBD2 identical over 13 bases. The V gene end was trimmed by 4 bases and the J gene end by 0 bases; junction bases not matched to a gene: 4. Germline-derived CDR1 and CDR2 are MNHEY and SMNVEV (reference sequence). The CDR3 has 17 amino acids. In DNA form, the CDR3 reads TGTGCCAGCAGTTCCGGGACTAGCGGGACTAGCACAGATACGCAGTATTTT. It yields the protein CASSSGTSGTSTDTQYF.

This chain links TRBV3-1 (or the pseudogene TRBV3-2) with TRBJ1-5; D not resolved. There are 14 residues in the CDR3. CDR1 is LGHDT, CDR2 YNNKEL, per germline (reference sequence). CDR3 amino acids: CACGVSHSNQPQHF. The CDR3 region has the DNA TGTGCTTGTGGAGTCAGCCATAGCAATCAGCCCCAGCATTTT.

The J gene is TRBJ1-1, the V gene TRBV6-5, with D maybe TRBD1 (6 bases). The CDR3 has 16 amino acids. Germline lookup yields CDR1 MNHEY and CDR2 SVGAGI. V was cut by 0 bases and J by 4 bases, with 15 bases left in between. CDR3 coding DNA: TGTGCCAGCAGTTACTCTAGGGGGTTGGATTTCACTGAAGCTTTCTTT. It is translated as CASSYSRGLDFTEAFF.

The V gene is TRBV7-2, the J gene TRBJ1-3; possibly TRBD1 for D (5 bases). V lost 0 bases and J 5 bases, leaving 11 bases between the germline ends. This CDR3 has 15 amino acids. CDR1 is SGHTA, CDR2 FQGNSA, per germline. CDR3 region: CASSLAGGDRNTIYF. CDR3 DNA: TGTGCCAGCAGCTTAGCGGGGGGAGACAGAAACACCATATATTTT.

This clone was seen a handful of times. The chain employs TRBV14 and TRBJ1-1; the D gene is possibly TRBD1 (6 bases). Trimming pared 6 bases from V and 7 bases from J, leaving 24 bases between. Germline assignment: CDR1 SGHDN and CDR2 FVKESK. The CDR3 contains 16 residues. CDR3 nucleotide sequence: TGTGCCAGCAGGAAGGGGGGCGCCTGGCTGTCAGGTGAAGCTTTCTTT. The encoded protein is CASRKGGAWLSGEAFF.

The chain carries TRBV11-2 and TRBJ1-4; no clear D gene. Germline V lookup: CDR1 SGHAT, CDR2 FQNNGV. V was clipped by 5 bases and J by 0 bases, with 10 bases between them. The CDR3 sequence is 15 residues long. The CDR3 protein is CASSEQRATNEKLFF. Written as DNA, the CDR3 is TGTGCCAGCAGCGAACAGCGGGCAACTAATGAAAAACTGTTTTTT.

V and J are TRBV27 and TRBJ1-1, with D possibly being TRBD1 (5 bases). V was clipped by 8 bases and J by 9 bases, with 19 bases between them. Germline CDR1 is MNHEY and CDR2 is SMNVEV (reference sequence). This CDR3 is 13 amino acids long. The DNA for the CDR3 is TGTGCCAGCGCGGATCGGGACCAATCGAAAGCTTTCTTT. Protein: CASADRDQSKAFF.

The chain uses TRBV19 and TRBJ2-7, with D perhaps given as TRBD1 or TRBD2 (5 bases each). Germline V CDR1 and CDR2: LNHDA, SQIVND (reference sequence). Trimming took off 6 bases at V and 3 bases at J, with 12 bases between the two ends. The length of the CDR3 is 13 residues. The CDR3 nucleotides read TGTGCCAGTAGACCAGGGACCGGCTACGAGCAGTACTTC. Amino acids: CASRPGTGYEQYF.

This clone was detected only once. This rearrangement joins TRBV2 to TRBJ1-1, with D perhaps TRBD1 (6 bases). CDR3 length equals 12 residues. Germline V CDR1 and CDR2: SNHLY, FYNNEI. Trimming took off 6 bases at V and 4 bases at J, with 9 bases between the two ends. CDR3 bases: TGTGCCAGCAGGCGAGGGGGCACTGAAGCTTTCTTT. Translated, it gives CASRRGGTEAFF.

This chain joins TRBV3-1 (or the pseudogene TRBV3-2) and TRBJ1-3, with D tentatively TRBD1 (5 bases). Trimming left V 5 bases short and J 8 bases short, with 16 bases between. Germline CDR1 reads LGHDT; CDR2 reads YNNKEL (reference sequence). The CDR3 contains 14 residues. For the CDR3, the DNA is TGTGCCAGCAGCTTCGCCCGCCGGGGGGACACCATATATTTT. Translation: CASSFARRGDTIYF.

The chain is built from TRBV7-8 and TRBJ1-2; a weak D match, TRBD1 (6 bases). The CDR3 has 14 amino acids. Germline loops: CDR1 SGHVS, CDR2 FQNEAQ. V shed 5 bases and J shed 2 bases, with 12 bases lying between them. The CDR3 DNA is TGTGCCAGCAGCCCGGGGGCAGGGAACTATGGCTACACCTTC. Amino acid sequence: CASSPGAGNYGYTF.

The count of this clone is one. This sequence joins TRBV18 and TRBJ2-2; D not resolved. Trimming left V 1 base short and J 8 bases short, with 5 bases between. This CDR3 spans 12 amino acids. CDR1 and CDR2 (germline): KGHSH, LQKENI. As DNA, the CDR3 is TGTGCCAGCTCACCACGGCTTGGGGAGCTGTTTTTT. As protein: CASSPRLGELFF.

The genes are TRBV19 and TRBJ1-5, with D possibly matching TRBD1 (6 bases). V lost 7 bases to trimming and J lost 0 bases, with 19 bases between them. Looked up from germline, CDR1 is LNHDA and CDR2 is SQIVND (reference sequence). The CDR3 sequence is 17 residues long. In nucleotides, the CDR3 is TGTGCCAGTACCAAAAGAAGCGGGGGCTCTAGCAATCAGCCCCAGCATTTT. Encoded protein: CASTKRSGGSSNQPQHF. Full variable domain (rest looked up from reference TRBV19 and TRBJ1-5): DGGITQSPKYLFRKEGQNVTLSCEQNLNHDAMYWYRQDPGQGLRLIYYSQIVNDFQKGDIAEGYSVSREKKESFPLTVTSAQKNPTAFYLCASTKRSGGSSNQPQHFGDGTRLSIL.